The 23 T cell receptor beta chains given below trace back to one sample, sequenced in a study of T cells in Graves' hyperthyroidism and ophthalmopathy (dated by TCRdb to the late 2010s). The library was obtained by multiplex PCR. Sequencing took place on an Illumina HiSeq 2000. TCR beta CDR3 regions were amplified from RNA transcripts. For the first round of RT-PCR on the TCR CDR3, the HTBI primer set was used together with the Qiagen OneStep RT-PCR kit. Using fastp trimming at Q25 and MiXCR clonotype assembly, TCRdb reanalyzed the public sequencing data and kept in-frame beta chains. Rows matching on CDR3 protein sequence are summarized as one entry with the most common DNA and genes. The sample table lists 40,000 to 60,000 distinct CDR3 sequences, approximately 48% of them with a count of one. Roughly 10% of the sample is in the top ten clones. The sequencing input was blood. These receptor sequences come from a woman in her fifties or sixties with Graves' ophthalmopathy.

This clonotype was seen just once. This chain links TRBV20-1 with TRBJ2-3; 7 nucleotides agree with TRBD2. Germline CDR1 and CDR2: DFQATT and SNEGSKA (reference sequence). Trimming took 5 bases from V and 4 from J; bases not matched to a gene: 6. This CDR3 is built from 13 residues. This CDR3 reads CSAESGDSDTQYF. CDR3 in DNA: TGCAGTGCTGAGAGCGGGGACTCAGATACGCAGTATTTT.

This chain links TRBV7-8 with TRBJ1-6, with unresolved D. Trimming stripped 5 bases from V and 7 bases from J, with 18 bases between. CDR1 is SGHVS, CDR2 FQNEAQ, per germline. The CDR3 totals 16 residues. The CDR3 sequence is CASSPAGLLGNSPLHF. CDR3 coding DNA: TGTGCCAGCAGCCCGGCGGGTCTCCTGGGAAATTCACCCCTCCACTTT.

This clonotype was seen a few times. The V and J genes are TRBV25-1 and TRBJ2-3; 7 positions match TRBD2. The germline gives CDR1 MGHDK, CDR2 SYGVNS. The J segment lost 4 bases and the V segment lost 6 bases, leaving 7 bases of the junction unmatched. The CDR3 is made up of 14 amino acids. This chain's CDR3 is CASSSGTKADTQYF. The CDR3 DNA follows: TGTGCCAGCAGCTCCGGGACTAAAGCAGATACGCAGTATTTT.

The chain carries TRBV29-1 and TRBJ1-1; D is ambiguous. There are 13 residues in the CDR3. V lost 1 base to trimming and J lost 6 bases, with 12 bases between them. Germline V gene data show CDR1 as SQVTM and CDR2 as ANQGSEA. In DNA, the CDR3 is TGCAGCGTTGAAGGGCCCCACGGGGCTGAAGCTTTCTTT. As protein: CSVEGPHGAEAFF.

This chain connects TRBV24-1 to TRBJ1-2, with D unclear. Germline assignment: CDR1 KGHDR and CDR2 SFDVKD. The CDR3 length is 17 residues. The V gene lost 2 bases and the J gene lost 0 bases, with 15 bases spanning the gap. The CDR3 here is CATSDWRSGKTNYGYTF. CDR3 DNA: TGTGCCACCAGTGATTGGCGCTCTGGAAAAACTAACTATGGCTACACCTTC.

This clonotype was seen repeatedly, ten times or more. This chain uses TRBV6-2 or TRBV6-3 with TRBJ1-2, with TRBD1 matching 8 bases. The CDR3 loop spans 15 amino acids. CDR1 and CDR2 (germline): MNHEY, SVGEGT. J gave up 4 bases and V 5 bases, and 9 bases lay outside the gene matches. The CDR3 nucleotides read TGTGCCAGCAGTCCCACCTTGACAGGGGCCTATGGCTACACCTTC. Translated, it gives CASSPTLTGAYGYTF.

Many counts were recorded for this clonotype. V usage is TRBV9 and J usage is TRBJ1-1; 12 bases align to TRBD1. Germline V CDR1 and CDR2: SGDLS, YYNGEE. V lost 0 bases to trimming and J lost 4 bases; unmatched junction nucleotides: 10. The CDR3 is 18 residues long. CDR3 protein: CASSVAGTGGAEATEAFF. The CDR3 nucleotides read TGTGCCAGCAGCGTAGCCGGGACAGGGGGCGCGGAGGCCACTGAAGCTTTCTTT.

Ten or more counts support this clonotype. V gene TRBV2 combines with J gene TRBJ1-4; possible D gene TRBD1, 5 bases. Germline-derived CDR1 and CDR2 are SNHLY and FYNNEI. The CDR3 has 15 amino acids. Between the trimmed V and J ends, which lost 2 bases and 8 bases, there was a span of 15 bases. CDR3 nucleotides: TGTGCCAGCAGTGAATGGGCAGGGTCCGGCGAAAAACTGTTTTTT. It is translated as CASSEWAGSGEKLFF.

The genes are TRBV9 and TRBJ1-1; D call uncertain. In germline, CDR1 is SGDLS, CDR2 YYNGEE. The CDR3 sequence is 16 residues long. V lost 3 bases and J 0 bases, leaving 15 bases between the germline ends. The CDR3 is CASSGAPGQVNTEAFF. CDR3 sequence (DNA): TGTGCCAGCAGCGGCGCTCCTGGGCAGGTGAACACTGAAGCTTTCTTT.

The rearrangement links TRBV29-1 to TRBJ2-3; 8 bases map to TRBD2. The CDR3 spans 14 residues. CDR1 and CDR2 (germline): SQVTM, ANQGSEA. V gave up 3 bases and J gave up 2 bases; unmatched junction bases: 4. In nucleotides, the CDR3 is TGCAGCGTTGACCCACTAGCGGCCACAGATACGCAGTATTTT. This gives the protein CSVDPLAATDTQYF.

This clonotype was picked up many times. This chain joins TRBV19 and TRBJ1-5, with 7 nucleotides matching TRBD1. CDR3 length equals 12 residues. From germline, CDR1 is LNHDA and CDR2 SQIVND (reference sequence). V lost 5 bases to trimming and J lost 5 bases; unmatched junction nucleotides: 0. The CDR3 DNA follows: TGTGCCAGTAGTCAGGGGGATCAGCCCCAGCATTTT. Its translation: CASSQGDQPQHF.

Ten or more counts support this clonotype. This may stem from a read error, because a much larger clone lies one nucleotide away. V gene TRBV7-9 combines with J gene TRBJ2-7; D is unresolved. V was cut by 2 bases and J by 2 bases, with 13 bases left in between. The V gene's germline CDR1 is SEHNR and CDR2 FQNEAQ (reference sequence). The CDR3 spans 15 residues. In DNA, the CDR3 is TGTGCCAGCAGCTTACCTGGACCGAGTGCCTACGAGCAGTACTTC. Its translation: CASSLPGPSAYEQYF.

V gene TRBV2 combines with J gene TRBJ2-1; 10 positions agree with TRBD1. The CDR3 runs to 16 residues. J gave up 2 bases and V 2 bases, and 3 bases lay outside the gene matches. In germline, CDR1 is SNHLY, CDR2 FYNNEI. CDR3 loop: CASSEFGTGAYNEQFF. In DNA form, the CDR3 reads TGTGCCAGCAGTGAATTCGGGACAGGGGCCTACAATGAGCAGTTCTTC.

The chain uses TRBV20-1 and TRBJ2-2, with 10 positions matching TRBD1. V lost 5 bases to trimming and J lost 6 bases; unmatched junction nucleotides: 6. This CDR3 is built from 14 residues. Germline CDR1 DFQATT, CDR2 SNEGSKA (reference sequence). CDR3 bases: TGCAGTGCTCCTCCGGGACAGGGGTCCGGGGAGCTGTTTTTT. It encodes CSAPPGQGSGELFF.

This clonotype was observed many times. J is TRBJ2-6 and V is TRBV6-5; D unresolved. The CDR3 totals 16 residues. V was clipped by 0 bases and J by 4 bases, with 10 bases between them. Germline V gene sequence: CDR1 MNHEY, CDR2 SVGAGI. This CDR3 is CASSYSLRLGANVLTF. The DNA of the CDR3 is TGTGCCAGCAGTTACTCGCTCCGGCTCGGGGCCAACGTCCTGACTTTC.

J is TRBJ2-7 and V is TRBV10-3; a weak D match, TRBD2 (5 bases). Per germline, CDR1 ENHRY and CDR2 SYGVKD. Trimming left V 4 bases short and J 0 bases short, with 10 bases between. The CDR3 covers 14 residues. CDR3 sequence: CAISVWESSYEQYF. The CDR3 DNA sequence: TGTGCCATCAGTGTATGGGAGAGCTCCTACGAGCAGTACTTC.

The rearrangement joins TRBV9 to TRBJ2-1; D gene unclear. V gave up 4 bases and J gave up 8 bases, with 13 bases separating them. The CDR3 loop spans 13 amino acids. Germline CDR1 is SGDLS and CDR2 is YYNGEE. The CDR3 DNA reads TGTGCCAGCAGCACCTACAGCGTCGATGAGCAGTTCTTC. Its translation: CASSTYSVDEQFF.

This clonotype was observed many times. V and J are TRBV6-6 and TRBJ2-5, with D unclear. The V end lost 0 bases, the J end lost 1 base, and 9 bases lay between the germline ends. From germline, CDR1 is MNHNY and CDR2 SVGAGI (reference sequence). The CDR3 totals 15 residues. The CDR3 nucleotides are TGTGCCAGCAGTTACTCAGGCAGTACCCAAGAGACCCAGTACTTC. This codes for CASSYSGSTQETQYF.

This CDR3 is CASSPEDSFNEQYF. CDR3 sequence (DNA): TGTGCCAGCTCACCTGAAGACAGCTTTAACGAGCAGTACTTC. The V gene is TRBV2, the J gene TRBJ2-7, with D perhaps matching TRBD1 (5 bases). Germline assignment: CDR1 SNHLY and CDR2 FYNNEI. The V and J ends lost 8 bases and 5 bases respectively, with 19 bases between them. The length of the CDR3 is 14 residues.

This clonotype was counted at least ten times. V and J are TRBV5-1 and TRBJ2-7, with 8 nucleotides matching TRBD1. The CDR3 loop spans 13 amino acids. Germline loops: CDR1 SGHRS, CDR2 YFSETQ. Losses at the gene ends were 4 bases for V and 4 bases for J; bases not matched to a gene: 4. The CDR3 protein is CASSTGQEYEQYF. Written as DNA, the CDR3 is TGCGCCAGCAGCACGGGACAGGAATACGAGCAGTACTTC.

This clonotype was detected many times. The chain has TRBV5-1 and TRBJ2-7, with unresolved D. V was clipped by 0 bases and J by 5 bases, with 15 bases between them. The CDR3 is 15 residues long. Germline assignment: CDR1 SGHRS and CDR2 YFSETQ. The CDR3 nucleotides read TGCGCCAGCAGCTTGGACCGGAGAGCACCCAACGAGCAGTACTTC. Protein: CASSLDRRAPNEQYF.

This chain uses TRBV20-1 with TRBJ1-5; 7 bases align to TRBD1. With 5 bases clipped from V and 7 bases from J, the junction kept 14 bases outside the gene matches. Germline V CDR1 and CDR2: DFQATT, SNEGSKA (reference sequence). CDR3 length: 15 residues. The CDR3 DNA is TGCAGTGCTGCACAGGGGTGGGGGAGAGCACAGCCCCAGCATTTT. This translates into CSAAQGWGRAQPQHF.

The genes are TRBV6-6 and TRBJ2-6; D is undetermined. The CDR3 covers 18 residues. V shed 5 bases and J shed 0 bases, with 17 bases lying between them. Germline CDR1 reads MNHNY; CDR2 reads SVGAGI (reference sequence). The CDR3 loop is CASSESETQYSGANVLTF. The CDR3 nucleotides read TGTGCCAGCAGTGAGTCGGAGACCCAGTACTCTGGGGCCAACGTCCTGACTTTC.